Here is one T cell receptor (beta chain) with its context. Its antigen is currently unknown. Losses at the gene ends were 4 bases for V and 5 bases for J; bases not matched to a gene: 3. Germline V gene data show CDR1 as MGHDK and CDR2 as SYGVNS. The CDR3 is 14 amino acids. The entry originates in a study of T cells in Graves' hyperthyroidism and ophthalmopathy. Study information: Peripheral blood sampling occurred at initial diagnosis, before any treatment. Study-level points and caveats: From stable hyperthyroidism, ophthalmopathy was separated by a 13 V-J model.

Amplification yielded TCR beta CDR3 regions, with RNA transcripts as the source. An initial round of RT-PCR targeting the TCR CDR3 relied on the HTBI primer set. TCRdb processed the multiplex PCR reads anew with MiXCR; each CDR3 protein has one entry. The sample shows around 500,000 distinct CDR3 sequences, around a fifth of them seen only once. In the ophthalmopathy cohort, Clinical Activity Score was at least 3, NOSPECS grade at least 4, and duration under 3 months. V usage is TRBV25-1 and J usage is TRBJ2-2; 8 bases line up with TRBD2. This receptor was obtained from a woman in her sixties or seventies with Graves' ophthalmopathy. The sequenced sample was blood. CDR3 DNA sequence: TGTGCCAGCAGTGTGGCTAGCGGGACCGGGGAGCTGTTTTTT. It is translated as CASSVASGTGELFF.